Given below is one TCR beta chain in context. The data derive from a study of blood T cell repertoires in COVID-19. Study background: Whether acute or convalescent, the COVID-19 samples came from the United States, Italy and Spain. T cells, B-cell-depleted T cells, or PBMCs provided the cDNA or gDNA that served as material.

Under the authors' procedure: Researchers report that nucleated cell counts were estimated from reference gene primer amplification. Using immunoSEQ multiplex PCR, the repertoire was profiled, and TCRdb retains in-frame clones only, with some absent. V and J calls and clone size are copied from that table; D and trimming were computed from the DNA. This table has approximately 150,000 clones, roughly nine tenths appearing once. This CDR3 spans 15 amino acids. The V and J ends lost 2 bases and 6 bases, in that order; junction bases with no gene match: 8. Germline V lookup: CDR1 SGHNT, CDR2 YYREEE (reference sequence).

The sequencing sample was made of peripheral blood. This receptor was obtained from a human donor in a cohort sampled during active COVID-19. The chain has TRBV5-4 and TRBJ2-1; 7 positions match TRBD1. The CDR3 DNA reads TGTGCCAGCAGCTTCGACAGGGAGAGAGGCAATGAGCAGTTCTTC. Translating it yields CASSFDRERGNEQFF. The full variable domain, in which reference TRBV5-4 and TRBJ2-1 provide the parts outside the CDR3, is ETGVTQSPTHLIKTRGQQVTLRCSSQSGHNTVSWYQQALGQGPQFIFQYYREEENGRGNFPPRFSGLQFPNYSSELNVNALELDDSALYLCASSFDRERGNEQFFGPGTRLTVL.